One and the same sample provided the 12 T cell receptor beta chains below, sequenced in a study of T cell responses to AZD1222 COVID-19 vaccine. Generated by immunoSEQ multiplex PCR, the TCRdb table keeps only in-frame clones and is missing some. The table shows over 100,000 clones, with roughly 90% occurring only once. The starting material was peripheral blood, obtained on day 0 of AZD1222 vaccination. These receptors originate from an adult in good health.

CDR3: CCVGRNTEAFF. The CDR3 coding sequence is TGTTGCGTAGGGAGGAACACTGAAGCTTTCTTT. The V and J genes are TRBV12-3 or TRBV12-4 and TRBJ1-1, with no clear D. The CDR3 is 11 amino acids.

The chain couples TRBV27 to TRBJ2-7; D is tentatively TRBD1 or TRBD2 (5 bases each). The CDR3 loop spans 16 amino acids. Trimming took 6 bases from V and 2 from J, leaving 20 bases between them. The germline CDR1 and CDR2 sequences are MNHEY and SMNVEV (reference sequence). The CDR3 bases are TGTGCCAGCAGAGTTTTGCGCGCTGGGACGGCCTACGAGCAGTACTTC. It encodes CASRVLRAGTAYEQYF.

The chain couples TRBV5-6 to TRBJ1-2, with a weak D call TRBD1 (6 bases). The V gene's germline CDR1 is SGHDT and CDR2 YYEEEE. The CDR3 length is 15 residues. V shed 1 base and J shed 2 bases, with 12 bases lying between them. CDR3 coding DNA: TGTGCCAGCAGCTTGCTCTACAGGGCAAACTATGGCTACACCTTC. Its protein is CASSLLYRANYGYTF.

This clone came up once. The chain employs TRBV24-1 and TRBJ1-1; unclear D gene. Germline-derived CDR1 and CDR2 are KGHDR and SFDVKD. The CDR3 runs to 15 residues. The V end was cut by 0 bases, the J end by 11 bases, with 18 bases between. The CDR3 sequence: CATSDLRSQPGPAFF. The CDR3 coding sequence is TGTGCCACCAGTGATTTGAGGTCCCAGCCCGGCCCGGCTTTCTTT.

This chain uses TRBV5-1 with TRBJ2-7, with TRBD1 matching 10 bases. Germline CDR1 and CDR2: SGHRS and YFSETQ. The trim removed 0 bases at V and 1 base at J, leaving 1 base unmatched. This CDR3 region has 15 residues. The CDR3 here is CASSLGGQGSYEQYF. In DNA, the CDR3 is TGCGCCAGCAGCTTGGGGGGACAGGGGTCCTACGAGCAGTACTTC.

This sequence joins TRBV6-5 and TRBJ1-3; TRBD1 aligns across 7 bases. There are 15 residues in the CDR3. The germline V gene encodes CDR1 MNHEY and CDR2 SVGAGI. V was clipped by 5 bases and J by 4 bases; unmatched bases: 8. The DNA for the CDR3 is TGTGCCAGCAGTCCTCCGGGACAGTTAGGAAACACCATATATTTT. Encoded protein: CASSPPGQLGNTIYF.

This chain uses TRBV15 with TRBJ1-2; D is ambiguous. The germline V gene has CDR1 LNHNV and CDR2 YYDKDF (reference sequence). Trimming removed 0 bases from V and 0 bases from J, with 11 bases in between. The CDR3 contains 16 residues. The DNA for the CDR3 is TGTGCCACCAGCAGAGATCTTGCGACAACTAACTATGGCTACACCTTC. This codes for CATSRDLATTNYGYTF.

CDR3 region: CASSQVSSYEQYF. For the CDR3, the DNA is TGTGCCAGCAGCCAAGTGTCGAGCTACGAGCAGTACTTC. V is TRBV14 and J is TRBJ2-7; D is uncertain. V was cut by 1 base and J by 3 bases, with 7 bases left in between. From germline, CDR1 is SGHDN and CDR2 FVKESK. The CDR3 has 13 amino acids.

This chain joins TRBV11-2 and TRBJ2-5, with 9 bases that match TRBD2. CDR3 length equals 16 residues. Germline CDR1 reads SGHAT; CDR2 reads FQNNGV. V trimming: 2 bases; J trimming: 2 bases; junction bases outside the gene matches: 6. The CDR3 DNA reads TGTGCCAGCAGCTTATCCCCCCTAGCGGGGCAAGAGACCCAGTACTTC. It translates to CASSLSPLAGQETQYF.

The gene calls are TRBV29-1 and TRBJ1-2; a possible D gene is TRBD1 (5 bases). Looked up from germline, CDR1 is SQVTM and CDR2 is ANQGSEA. The length of the CDR3 is 12 residues. Trimming shortened V by 4 bases and J by 2 bases, and 8 bases separated the two germline ends. CDR3 bases: TGCAGCGTTGCCACAGGCAACTATGGCTACACCTTC. Translating it yields CSVATGNYGYTF.

V gene TRBV12-3 or TRBV12-4 combines with J gene TRBJ1-1; maybe TRBD1 (6 bases). V gave up 6 bases and J gave up 11 bases, with 19 bases separating them. This CDR3 is built from 13 residues. DNA for the CDR3: TGTGCCAGCAGAAATGCGGGGGGCTTTGAGGCTTTCTTT. Amino acids: CASRNAGGFEAFF.

V usage is TRBV18 and J usage is TRBJ2-7; no clear D. The CDR3 covers 13 residues. V gave up 1 base and J gave up 0 bases, with 4 bases separating them. Germline V lookup: CDR1 KGHSH, CDR2 LQKENI. Written as DNA, the CDR3 is TGTGCCAGCTCACCACGCAGCTCCTACGAGCAGTACTTC. It is translated as CASSPRSSYEQYF.